The 10 T cell receptor beta chains presented below share a single source sample, sequenced in a study of glioma-infiltrating T cells after dendritic cell vaccination. Noted time point: after dendritic cell vaccination, including at tumor progression/relapse. Produced via immunoSEQ multiplex PCR; TCRdb's table is partial and in-frame only. The data show roughly 85,000 clones, about 85% seen once. Sequences were derived from blood, sampled after dendritic cell vaccination. The source of these receptors is a human donor with glioblastoma.

This chain links TRBV18 with TRBJ2-6; 11 bases align to TRBD1. The length of the CDR3 is 18 residues. The V gene end was trimmed by 4 bases and the J gene end by 0 bases; junction bases not matched to a gene: 5. Germline CDR1 is KGHSH and CDR2 is LQKENI. This chain's CDR3 is CASSRGQGGLSGANVLTF. In DNA, the CDR3 is TGTGCCAGCTCACGGGGACAGGGGGGCCTCTCTGGGGCCAACGTCCTGACTTTC.

The CDR3: CASSLSWGGNEQFF. As DNA, the CDR3 is TGTGCCAGCAGCTTATCCTGGGGGGGAAATGAGCAGTTCTTC. The rearrangement uses TRBV7-2 and TRBJ2-1, with TRBD2 matching 7 bases. This CDR3 is 14 amino acids long. The germline V gene has CDR1 SGHTA and CDR2 FQGNSA. Germline trimming cut 2 bases from V and 7 bases from J; bases unmatched to any gene: 5.

The V and J genes are TRBV7-3 and TRBJ2-3; D unclear. This CDR3 comprises 14 residues. Trimming left V 2 bases short and J 2 bases short, with 8 bases between. CDR1 and CDR2 (germline): SGHTA, FQGTGA. CDR3: CASSLFLSTDTQYF. The CDR3 region has the DNA TGTGCCAGCAGCTTATTCCTTTCCACAGATACGCAGTATTTT.

The V and J genes are TRBV6-1 and TRBJ2-1; TRBD2 matches 8 bases. CDR1 and CDR2 (germline): MNHNS, SASEGT. The CDR3 is 11 amino acids. Unmatched junction bases numbered 4, after V lost 6 bases and J lost 12 bases. The CDR3 region has the DNA TGTGCCAGCAGGTCGGGGGGGAGGCAGTTCTTC. It codes for CASRSGGRQFF.

The chain is built from TRBV7-3 and TRBJ2-3; D possibly corresponds to TRBD2 (6 bases). The germline V gene has CDR1 SGHTA and CDR2 FQGTGA. This CDR3 is 14 amino acids long. V was clipped by 5 bases and J by 6 bases, with 15 bases between them. As DNA, the CDR3 is TGTGCCAGCAGCCCCGGGGACTCTCCGGATACGCAGTATTTT. Encoded protein: CASSPGDSPDTQYF.

The chain carries TRBV11-2 and TRBJ2-7; D is uncertain. V lost 5 bases to trimming and J lost 3 bases, with 11 bases between them. Per germline, CDR1 SGHAT and CDR2 FQNNGV. This CDR3 region has 13 residues. For the CDR3, the DNA is TGTGCCAGCAGCACTTCTCTTGGCTACGAGCAGTACTTC. It translates to CASSTSLGYEQYF.

The chain has TRBV27 and TRBJ1-1, with TRBD1 identical over 7 bases. The CDR3 has 15 residues. With V trimmed by 2 bases and J by 4 bases, 7 bases remained unmatched. Germline-derived CDR1 and CDR2 are MNHEY and SMNVEV (reference sequence). The chain's CDR3 is CASSLSQGVSTEAFF. The DNA of the CDR3 is TGTGCCAGCAGTTTAAGTCAGGGGGTCTCCACTGAAGCTTTCTTT.

The chain uses TRBV30 and TRBJ2-4, with D unresolved. Germline V gene data show CDR1 as GTSNPN and CDR2 as SVGIG (reference sequence). Trimming pared 2 bases from V and 2 bases from J, leaving 19 bases between. CDR3 size: 17 residues. The CDR3 loop reads CAWSNPTYGLPKNIQYF. In nucleotides, the CDR3 is TGTGCCTGGAGTAACCCTACTTACGGGTTACCCAAAAACATTCAGTACTTC.

In this sample, this clone turned up once. The V and J genes are TRBV19 and TRBJ2-3, with D uncertain. Germline CDR1 and CDR2: LNHDA and SQIVND (reference sequence). The CDR3 spans 12 residues. Trimming stripped 7 bases from V and 4 bases from J, with 9 bases between. Written as DNA, the CDR3 is TGTGCCAGTACCTCGGTAGCAGATACGCAGTATTTT. Its protein product is CASTSVADTQYF.

The V gene is TRBV5-1, the J gene TRBJ1-5; no firm D call. Trimming shortened V by 4 bases and J by 4 bases, and 9 bases separated the two germline ends. CDR3 length: 13 amino acids. Germline V CDR1 and CDR2: SGHRS, YFSETQ. The CDR3: CASSLDLNQPQHF. Here the CDR3 DNA reads TGCGCCAGCAGCCTCGACTTGAATCAGCCCCAGCATTTT.